One and the same sample provided the 20 T cell receptor beta chains below, sequenced in a study of blood T cell repertoires in COVID-19. This table comes from immunoSEQ multiplex PCR, and its TCRdb copy is limited to in-frame clones, with some not included. Among about 39,000 clones, roughly 84% were seen once, and the ten largest hold roughly three fifths. The sequencing input was peripheral blood. These receptor sequences come from a man aged 70-80 years with acute or convalescent COVID-19.

This clone was seen only once. The rearrangement joins TRBV30 to TRBJ1-1; TRBD1 is a possible D gene (5 bases). In germline, CDR1 is GTSNPN, CDR2 SVGIG (reference sequence). The CDR3 is made up of 13 amino acids. Trimming cost V 7 bases and J 4 bases, with 16 bases left between them. This chain's CDR3 is CAFCGGWATEAFF. The CDR3 DNA reads as TGTGCCTTCTGTGGGGGGTGGGCCACTGAAGCTTTCTTT.

V and J are TRBV10-3 and TRBJ1-1; weak D call: TRBD1 (6 bases). Germline lookup yields CDR1 ENHRY and CDR2 SYGVKD. Trimming removed 4 bases from V and 5 bases from J, with 14 bases in between. The CDR3 length is 14 residues. Here the CDR3 reads CAISVGQGSTEAFF. CDR3 nucleotides: TGTGCCATCAGTGTGGGGCAGGGGAGTACTGAAGCTTTCTTT.

The chain couples TRBV9 to TRBJ2-5; D might be TRBD2 (5 bases). V lost 3 bases and J lost 1, with 10 bases in between. The CDR3 consists of 14 residues. CDR1 and CDR2 from the germline V gene are SGDLS and YYNGEE. This CDR3 reads CASSAYGSQETQYF. CDR3 sequence (DNA): TGTGCCAGCAGCGCCTATGGGAGCCAAGAGACCCAGTACTTC.

The chain recombines TRBV5-4 with TRBJ2-7, with 11 positions matching TRBD1. The CDR3 totals 15 residues. J was trimmed by 2 bases and V by 4 bases; bases with no gene match: 5. The germline gives CDR1 SGHNT, CDR2 YYREEE (reference sequence). The CDR3 nucleotides are TGTGCCAGCAGCCCGGGACAGGGGGGGGCCTACGAGCAGTACTTC. It translates to CASSPGQGGAYEQYF.

The rearrangement joins TRBV2 to TRBJ1-1, with D unresolved. The germline V gene encodes CDR1 SNHLY and CDR2 FYNNEI. V was shortened by 4 bases and J by 8 bases, with 17 bases between the two germline ends. This CDR3 spans 14 amino acids. The CDR3 loop reads CASSASRGALEAFF. CDR3 DNA: TGTGCCAGCAGTGCCAGTCGAGGTGCTTTGGAAGCTTTCTTT.

This chain connects TRBV5-1 to TRBJ2-5, with TRBD2 matching 7 bases. The CDR3 extends over 14 amino acids. V lost 2 bases and J lost 9; bases outside the gene matches: 10. Germline CDR1 is SGHRS and CDR2 is YFSETQ. In DNA, the CDR3 is TGCGCCAGCAGCTTACCACCGGGTCGGGAGGCCCAGTACTTC. It encodes CASSLPPGREAQYF.

The CDR3 protein is CAISPGLAGSSNEQFF. CDR3 sequence (DNA): TGTGCCATCAGTCCGGGACTAGCGGGGAGTAGCAATGAGCAGTTCTTC. J is TRBJ2-1 and V is TRBV10-3; the match to TRBD2 covers 13 bases. Germline V CDR1 and CDR2: ENHRY, SYGVKD. There are 16 residues in the CDR3. V lost 5 bases, J lost 6 bases, and 7 bases stayed unmatched.

J is TRBJ2-5 and V is TRBV3-1 (or the pseudogene TRBV3-2); D not resolved. The CDR3 totals 16 residues. V dropped 1 base and J dropped 5 bases, with 17 bases sitting between them. Germline-derived CDR1 and CDR2 are LGHDT and YNNKEL (reference sequence). CDR3 nucleotides: TGTGCCAGCAGCCAAGCCGCGCAGAGAATCGGGGAGACCCAGTACTTC. The encoded protein is CASSQAAQRIGETQYF.

The chain employs TRBV5-4 and TRBJ2-7; 10 bases are a match to TRBD2. The ends lost 0 bases at V and 2 bases at J; junction bases unmatched: 5. Germline lookup yields CDR1 SGHNT and CDR2 YYREEE (reference sequence). The CDR3 is 16 residues long. CDR3 nucleotides: TGTGCCAGCAGCTTGGCGCTCAGCGGGAGGGCCTACGAGCAGTACTTC. Amino acid sequence: CASSLALSGRAYEQYF.

Only a few counts were recorded for this clone. The V call is TRBV5-1, the J call TRBJ1-1; no definite D call. This CDR3 has 13 residues. Germline V gene sequence: CDR1 SGHRS, CDR2 YFSETQ. Trimming took off 7 bases at V and 6 bases at J, with 16 bases between the two ends. The CDR3 spells CASHDTYQAEAFF. The CDR3 DNA follows: TGCGCCAGCCACGACACGTACCAGGCTGAAGCTTTCTTT. Supplemented by reference TRBV5-1 and TRBJ1-1, the full variable domain reads KAGVTQTPRYLIKTRGQQVTLSCSPISGHRSVSWYQQTPGQGLQFLFEYFSETQRNKGNFPGRFSGRQFSNSRSEMNVSTLELGDSALYLCASHDTYQAEAFFGQGTRLTVV.

This clone was seen a handful of times. The chain combines TRBV7-9 with TRBJ1-4; D is perhaps TRBD1 (5 bases). The CDR3 consists of 14 residues. The germline gives CDR1 SEHNR, CDR2 FQNEAQ (reference sequence). Trimming took 3 bases from V and 6 from J, leaving 11 bases between them. For the CDR3, the DNA is TGTGCCAGCAGCTTCGCCGGCAGGGATGAAAAACTGTTTTTT. It yields the protein CASSFAGRDEKLFF.

On this clone: A junction end diverges from the germline sequence, so it may reflect a read error. The genes are TRBV7-9 and TRBJ2-7; D is unclear. The length of the CDR3 is 12 residues. Germline assignment: CDR1 SEHNR and CDR2 FQNEAQ (reference sequence). CDR3 nucleotide sequence: TGTGCCAGCAGCCCAGTGCCGGGTCCTTTTAGCTTC. This sequence encodes CASSPVPGPFSF.

The chain employs TRBV11-3 and TRBJ2-2; 8 nucleotides agree with TRBD1. V was clipped by 7 bases and J by 6 bases; unmatched bases: 10. The CDR3 has 15 amino acids. The germline CDR1 and CDR2 sequences are SGHNT and YENEEA. CDR3 in DNA: TGTGCCAGCACCATTCCCGGACAGGGACCCGGGGAGCTGTTTTTT. It codes for CASTIPGQGPGELFF.

This clone was found once. The rearrangement links TRBV7-2 to TRBJ1-4; no definite D call. CDR1 is SGHTA and CDR2 is FQGNSA in the germline V gene. The CDR3 extends over 15 amino acids. Deletions cut 0 bases from V and 8 bases from J, with 13 bases between. The CDR3: CASSLARASPEKLFF. The DNA for the CDR3 is TGTGCCAGCAGCTTAGCGCGGGCCAGCCCGGAAAAACTGTTTTTT.

The chain joins TRBV30 to TRBJ2-2; 9 nucleotides match TRBD2. The CDR3 spans 16 residues. Trimming removed 3 bases from V and 6 bases from J; junction bases left unmatched: 11. Germline CDR1 and CDR2: GTSNPN and SVGIG (reference sequence). As DNA, the CDR3 is TGTGCCTGGAGCCCCATGGTAGCGGGGGCGGCCGGGGAGCTGTTTTTT. Encoded protein: CAWSPMVAGAAGELFF.

This chain uses TRBV28 with TRBJ2-7; 14 bases line up with TRBD2. The V and J ends lost 8 bases and 7 bases, in that order; junction bases with no gene match: 7. The CDR3 length is 14 residues. Germline V gene lookup returns CDR1 MDHEN and CDR2 SYDVKM. CDR3 loop: CASCETSGREEQYF. CDR3 DNA: TGTGCCAGCTGCGAGACTAGCGGGAGGGAAGAGCAGTACTTC.

In this sample, this clone turned up many times. The chain couples TRBV6-2 or TRBV6-3 to TRBJ1-1; D uncertain. V gave up 3 bases and J gave up 3 bases, with 8 bases separating them. Per germline, CDR1 MNHEY and CDR2 SVGEGT. The CDR3 covers 13 residues. CDR3 in amino acids: CASSYWSDTEAFF. The CDR3 nucleotides read TGTGCCAGCAGTTATTGGAGTGACACTGAAGCTTTCTTT.

This sequence joins TRBV3-1 (or the pseudogene TRBV3-2) and TRBJ2-1; 11 nucleotides align to TRBD2. The germline gives CDR1 LGHDT, CDR2 YNNKEL (reference sequence). CDR3 length: 16 residues. V gave up 3 bases and J gave up 5 bases; unmatched junction bases: 6. CDR3 nucleotide sequence: TGTGCCAGCAGCCAGTTAGCGGGAGGGCTAAACAATGAGCAGTTCTTC. It is translated as CASSQLAGGLNNEQFF.

V and J are TRBV30 and TRBJ1-6; D is uncertain. CDR1 and CDR2 from the germline V gene are GTSNPN and SVGIG (reference sequence). The V and J ends lost 2 bases and 15 bases respectively, with 14 bases between them. The CDR3 totals 12 residues. CDR3 region: CAWSSGWESLHF. CDR3 coding DNA: TGTGCCTGGAGTTCAGGATGGGAGAGCCTCCACTTT.

The chain carries TRBV11-2 and TRBJ1-1; D remains ambiguous. The CDR3 sequence is 12 residues long. The germline gives CDR1 SGHAT, CDR2 FQNNGV. V lost 2 bases, J lost 6 bases, and 7 bases lay in between. The CDR3 DNA reads TGTGCCAGCAGCTTAACAGAGCCTGAAGCTTTCTTT. It yields the protein CASSLTEPEAFF.